One sample yielded the 20 T cell receptor beta chains listed below, sequenced in a study of regulatory T cells in long-lasting Graves disease. Indicated time point: persistent/refractory GD, antithyroid drugs over 5 years with positive TRAb. Construction of the TCR library relied on RNA isolated from PBMCs. Arm-PCR with iRepertoire HTBI primers amplified the CDR3 regions for these TCR beta libraries. TCRdb used MiXCR to reprocess the multiplex PCR reads, holding one entry per CDR3 protein. The repertoire consists of approximately 400,000 distinct CDR3 sequences, with approximately 25% occurring once and the leading ten covering under 35%. The source was peripheral blood mononuclear cells (PBMCs), collected when the disease was refractory, from a patient treated with antithyroid drugs. The receptors here all came from a middle-aged woman with Graves disease.

The chain employs TRBV20-1 and TRBJ2-2; 9 nucleotides line up with TRBD1. Germline assignment: CDR1 DFQATT and CDR2 SNEGSKA (reference sequence). The trim removed 4 bases at V and 6 bases at J, leaving 9 bases unmatched. The CDR3 has 15 amino acids. The CDR3 loop reads CSATLGTGFSGELFF. CDR3 coding DNA: TGCAGTGCTACTCTAGGGACAGGGTTCTCCGGGGAGCTGTTTTTT.

This clonotype was detected ten times or more. CDR3 sequence reads: CASSQTGSYEQYF. DNA of the CDR3: TGTGCCAGCAGCCAGACAGGGTCCTACGAGCAGTACTTC. The chain is built from TRBV28 and TRBJ2-7, with 7 bases matching TRBD1. The junction had 3 bases not matched to a gene; V was cut back by 6 bases and J by 1 base. The CDR3 is made up of 13 amino acids. In germline, CDR1 is MDHEN, CDR2 SYDVKM. The whole variable domain, remainder taken from reference TRBV28 and TRBJ2-7, is DVKVTQSSRYLVKRTGEKVFLECVQDMDHENMFWYRQDPGLGLRLIYFSYDVKMKEKGDIPEGYSVSREKKERFSLILESASTNQTSMYLCASSQTGSYEQYFGPGTRLTVT.

There are many counts of this clonotype. The chain joins TRBV28 to TRBJ2-7; 10 bases align to TRBD2. Germline CDR1 is MDHEN and CDR2 is SYDVKM. The junction had 8 bases not matched to a gene; V was cut back by 5 bases and J by 4 bases. This CDR3 is 15 amino acids long. CDR3 residues: CASSLGLAEFYEQYF. CDR3 DNA: TGTGCCAGCAGTCTCGGACTAGCGGAATTTTACGAGCAGTACTTC.

This clonotype appeared many times. The rearrangement joins TRBV28 to TRBJ2-1, with D hard to call. This CDR3 spans 12 amino acids. V dropped 2 bases and J dropped 10 bases, with 9 bases sitting between them. Germline V lookup: CDR1 MDHEN, CDR2 SYDVKM. The CDR3 sequence: CASSLTAVEQFF. The CDR3 DNA reads TGTGCCAGCAGTTTAACGGCGGTAGAGCAGTTCTTC.

This clonotype was recorded at least ten times. The chain joins TRBV6-1 to TRBJ2-5, with D tentatively TRBD1 (5 bases). In germline, CDR1 is MNHNS, CDR2 SASEGT. Trimming took off 5 bases at V and 1 base at J, with 14 bases between the two ends. The CDR3 has 15 amino acids. The CDR3, as DNA: TGTGCCAGCAGTACTCACAGGAAAACCCAAGAGACCCAGTACTTC. This gives the protein CASSTHRKTQETQYF.

As to this clonotype: A read error is possible here, since a much larger clone lies one base away. The chain joins TRBV12-3 or TRBV12-4 to TRBJ1-5; 7 positions agree with TRBD1. The CDR3 is made up of 14 amino acids. The CDR3, as DNA: TGTGCCAGCACCGGGGGACAGAACTTACAGCCCCGGCATTTT. Amino acid sequence: CASTGGQNLQPRHF.

The genes are TRBV5-4 and TRBJ2-6; tentatively, D is TRBD2 (5 bases). The CDR3 contains 16 residues. CDR1 and CDR2 from the germline V gene are SGHNT and YYREEE (reference sequence). V was clipped by 7 bases and J by 1 base, with 15 bases between them. CDR3 nucleotides: TGTGCCAGCCGTAGGGATGCGGGTTCTGGGGCCAACGTCCTGACTTTC. Protein product: CASRRDAGSGANVLTF.

This clonotype appeared a few times. The CDR3 is CASMRGGGAGANVLTF. In DNA form, the CDR3 reads TGTGCCAGCATGAGAGGGGGAGGGGCTGGGGCCAACGTCCTGACTTTC. V and J are TRBV9 and TRBJ2-6; maybe TRBD2 (7 bases). The CDR3 sequence is 16 residues long. Trimming cost V 6 bases and J 2 bases, with 15 bases left between them. CDR1 is SGDLS, CDR2 YYNGEE, per germline.

This clonotype occurred many times. The CDR3 DNA reads as TGTGCCAGCAGTTTAAGGGGAGCGGGAAATTCACCCCTCCACTTT. Protein product: CASSLRGAGNSPLHF. This chain joins TRBV28 and TRBJ1-6; D possibly corresponds to TRBD1 (5 bases). Germline V gives CDR1 MDHEN, CDR2 SYDVKM. Trimming pared 2 bases from V and 7 bases from J, leaving 12 bases between. The length of the CDR3 is 15 residues.

This clonotype appeared many times. The V call is TRBV2, the J call TRBJ2-7, with 9 bases identical to TRBD1. Germline CDR1 and CDR2: SNHLY and FYNNEI. This CDR3 has 15 residues. Germline trimming cut 7 bases from V and 7 bases from J; bases unmatched to any gene: 14. DNA for the CDR3: TGTGCCAGCAAGAATGGACAGGGGACCCTTGGGGAGCAGTACTTC. This translates into CASKNGQGTLGEQYF.

This rearrangement joins TRBV7-9 to TRBJ2-7, with TRBD1 matching 11 bases. The CDR3 runs to 16 residues. CDR1 SEHNR and CDR2 FQNEAQ come from the germline V gene (reference sequence). With 4 bases clipped from V and 4 bases from J, the junction kept 9 bases outside the gene matches. In DNA form, the CDR3 reads TGTGCCAGCAGCTCGTGGACAGGGGGCTCGATTTACGAGCAGTACTTC. The encoded protein is CASSSWTGGSIYEQYF. Full variable domain (rest looked up from reference TRBV7-9 and TRBJ2-7): DTGVSQNPRHKITKRGQNVTFRCDPISEHNRLYWYRQTLGQGPEFLTYFQNEAQLEKSRLLSDRFSAERPKGSFSTLEIQRTEQGDSAMYLCASSSWTGGSIYEQYFGPGTRLTVT.

There are many counts of this clonotype. V gene TRBV6-1 combines with J gene TRBJ1-4; 7 bases are a match to TRBD1. This CDR3 spans 14 amino acids. The germline V gene has CDR1 MNHNS and CDR2 SASEGT. With V trimmed by 5 bases and J by 7 bases, 7 bases remained unmatched. In DNA form, the CDR3 reads TGTGCCAGCAGTAGAGGGGGCGAAGCTGAAAAACTGTTTTTT. Protein: CASSRGGEAEKLFF.

This clonotype was counted a few times. The V gene is TRBV20-1, the J gene TRBJ2-7; 13 nucleotides agree with TRBD2. The V gene end was trimmed by 4 bases and the J gene end by 6 bases; junction bases not matched to a gene: 9. There are 15 residues in the CDR3. Germline loops: CDR1 DFQATT, CDR2 SNEGSKA (reference sequence). CDR3 DNA: TGCAGTGCTAAGGGGACTAGCGGGGCCCCCCTCGAGCAGTACTTC. This translates into CSAKGTSGAPLEQYF.

This clonotype occurred many times. The chain combines TRBV7-9 with TRBJ2-7; TRBD1 is a possible D gene (6 bases). This CDR3 contains 14 residues. V was trimmed by 0 bases and J by 4 bases, leaving 10 bases between them. Per germline, CDR1 SEHNR and CDR2 FQNEAQ (reference sequence). CDR3 residues: CASSLAGQTYEQYF. The CDR3 bases are TGTGCCAGCAGCTTAGCCGGACAGACTTACGAGCAGTACTTC.

This clonotype was picked up many times. The chain couples TRBV11-3 to TRBJ2-7; a weak D match, TRBD1 (6 bases). Germline lookup yields CDR1 SGHNT and CDR2 YENEEA. V was trimmed by 6 bases and J by 6 bases, leaving 9 bases between them. The CDR3 is made up of 11 amino acids. CDR3: CASSQGGEQYF. Written as DNA, the CDR3 is TGTGCCAGCAGTCAAGGGGGCGAGCAGTACTTC.

J is TRBJ2-5 and V is TRBV6-1, with 14 bases that match TRBD2. This CDR3 is 16 amino acids long. The germline CDR1 and CDR2 sequences are MNHNS and SASEGT. With 6 bases clipped from V and 9 bases from J, the junction kept 12 bases outside the gene matches. The CDR3 here is CASSRLAGGPFEAQYF. The CDR3 bases are TGTGCCAGCAGCAGACTAGCGGGAGGGCCGTTCGAGGCCCAGTACTTC.

This clonotype showed up many times. The J gene is TRBJ1-5, the V gene TRBV28; no firm D call. The CDR3 loop spans 15 amino acids. V shed 5 bases and J shed 3 bases, with 14 bases lying between them. Germline CDR1 and CDR2: MDHEN and SYDVKM. This CDR3 is CASSPRLGPNQPQHF. The CDR3 bases are TGTGCCAGCAGTCCCCGGCTGGGCCCCAATCAGCCCCAGCATTTT.

This clonotype has only a few counts. The chain links TRBV12-3 or TRBV12-4 to TRBJ2-1, with D unresolved. V lost 6 bases and J lost 9, with 15 bases in between. The CDR3 is 13 amino acids. The CDR3 here is CASRLSSAGEQFF. The DNA for the CDR3 is TGTGCCAGCAGACTATCTAGTGCTGGTGAGCAGTTCTTC.

This clonotype has at least ten counts. The chain uses TRBV5-1 and TRBJ2-7, with 9 nucleotides matching TRBD1. J gave up 7 bases and V 3 bases, and 11 bases lay outside the gene matches. CDR1 is SGHRS, CDR2 YFSETQ, per germline. The CDR3 has 15 residues. In nucleotides, the CDR3 is TGCGCCAGCAGCTATGAAGGGACAGGGAGGGGAGAGCAGTACTTC. This sequence encodes CASSYEGTGRGEQYF.

The chain's CDR3 is CASSGPTSGSYEQYF. CDR3 bases: TGTGCCAGCAGCGGACCGACTAGCGGGAGCTACGAGCAGTACTTC. The chain couples TRBV11-1 to TRBJ2-7; 12 bases fit TRBD2. CDR3 length equals 15 residues. Per germline, CDR1 SGHAT and CDR2 FQDESV (reference sequence). V dropped 5 bases and J dropped 3; count of bases not matched to a gene: 5.